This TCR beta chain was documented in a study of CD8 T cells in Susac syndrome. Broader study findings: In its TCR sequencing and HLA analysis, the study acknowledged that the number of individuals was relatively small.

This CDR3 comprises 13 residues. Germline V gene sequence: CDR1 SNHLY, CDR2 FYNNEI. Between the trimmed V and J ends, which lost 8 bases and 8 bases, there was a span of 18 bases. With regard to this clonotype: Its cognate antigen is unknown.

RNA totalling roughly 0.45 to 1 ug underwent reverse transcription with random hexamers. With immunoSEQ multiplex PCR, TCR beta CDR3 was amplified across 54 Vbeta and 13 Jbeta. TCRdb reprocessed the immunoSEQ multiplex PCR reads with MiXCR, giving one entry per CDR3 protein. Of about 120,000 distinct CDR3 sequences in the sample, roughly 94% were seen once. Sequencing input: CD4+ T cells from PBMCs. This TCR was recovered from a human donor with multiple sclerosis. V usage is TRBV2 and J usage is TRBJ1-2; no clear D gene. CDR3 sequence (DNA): TGTGCCAGCTCCGTCAGGCGGCAAGTCGGCTACACCTTC. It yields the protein CASSVRRQVGYTF.